Described below is a single TCR beta chain sequence and its context. In the PCR, 60 Vbeta and 13 Jbeta primers were used. The table came from immunoSEQ multiplex PCR; TCRdb's copy has only in-frame clones and leaves some out. The sample contains 90,000 to 140,000 clones, under 80% of which appear only once. This CDR3 comprises 16 residues. Germline CDR1 reads SGHTA; CDR2 reads FQGNSA. The V end lost 0 bases, the J end lost 3 bases, and 12 bases lay between the germline ends. The data originate from a study of cytomegalovirus exposure and HLA in healthy donors. The V gene is TRBV7-2, the J gene TRBJ1-5; no firm D call. Sequences were obtained from PBMCs. The source of this sequence is a woman in her 40s in good health and CMV-seropositive. The CDR3 sequence is CASSLALGENNQPQHF. The DNA for the CDR3 is TGTGCCAGCAGCTTAGCACTCGGGGAGAACAATCAGCCCCAGCATTTT.